The 15 T cell receptor beta chains below come from one sample, sequenced in a study of radiation and T cells in renal cell carcinoma. Some clones are missing from TCRdb's copy, which holds only in-frame ones; the method was immunoSEQ multiplex PCR. The sample carries 150,000 or so clones, 88% recorded once. The time point: baseline pretreatment blood. Indicated treatment: 15 Gy SBRT to primary tumor, nephrectomy 4 weeks later. Sequenced material: blood, taken from a patient whose treatment included radiotherapy and nephrectomy. The receptors come from a woman in her 70s with renal cell carcinoma.

This sequence joins TRBV5-4 and TRBJ2-7; a weak D match, TRBD2 (6 bases). Looked up from germline, CDR1 is SGHNT and CDR2 is YYREEE (reference sequence). Trimming left V 3 bases short and J 3 bases short, with 7 bases between. The CDR3 totals 12 residues. The CDR3 reads CASSSGLYEQYF. The CDR3 nucleotides read TGTGCCAGCAGCTCGGGACTCTACGAGCAGTACTTC.

This clone was counted only a few times. The same CDR3 arises from other DNA sequences in this sample as well. The chain links TRBV19 to TRBJ1-1; perhaps TRBD1 as D (5 bases). Looked up from germline, CDR1 is LNHDA and CDR2 is SQIVND (reference sequence). V was trimmed by 4 bases and J by 3 bases, leaving 9 bases between them. The CDR3 has 13 amino acids. As DNA, the CDR3 is TGTGCCAGTAGTAGGCAGGGTGACACTGAAGCTTTCTTT. Its protein is CASSRQGDTEAFF.

The chain employs TRBV7-2 and TRBJ1-6; D ambiguous. The CDR3 covers 15 residues. Trimming took 5 bases from V and 6 from J, leaving 14 bases between them. Germline V gene lookup returns CDR1 SGHTA and CDR2 FQGNSA. The CDR3 sequence: CASSAPGLSNSPLHF. The DNA of the CDR3 is TGTGCCAGCAGCGCGCCGGGCCTCAGTAATTCACCCCTCCACTTT.

V usage is TRBV7-2 and J usage is TRBJ1-4; no reliable D call. The CDR3 loop spans 12 amino acids. Germline V lookup: CDR1 SGHTA, CDR2 FQGNSA. V lost 1 base to trimming and J lost 8 bases, with 5 bases between them. The CDR3 DNA is TGTGCCAGCAGCTTAGTAGTCGAAAAACTGTTTTTT. Translated, it gives CASSLVVEKLFF.

This chain uses TRBV7-2 with TRBJ2-1, with D perhaps matching TRBD2 (5 bases). Trimming left V 3 bases short and J 3 bases short, with 9 bases between. From germline, CDR1 is SGHTA and CDR2 FQGNSA. CDR3 length: 14 residues. CDR3: CASSFRTGYNEQFF. The CDR3 bases are TGTGCCAGCAGCTTTCGGACTGGCTACAATGAGCAGTTCTTC.

This rearrangement joins TRBV29-1 to TRBJ1-2, with D perhaps TRBD1 (5 bases). Per germline, CDR1 SQVTM and CDR2 ANQGSEA. V lost 6 bases, J lost 4 bases, and 15 bases lay in between. The CDR3 runs 13 residues. CDR3 loop: CSVRNTGGYGYTF. Here the CDR3 DNA reads TGCAGCGTCCGGAACACAGGTGGCTATGGCTACACCTTC.

The chain is built from TRBV18 and TRBJ2-7; TRBD1 matches at 8 bases. Germline assignment: CDR1 KGHSH and CDR2 LQKENI. CDR3 length: 15 residues. The V gene end was trimmed by 0 bases and the J gene end by 3 bases; junction bases not matched to a gene: 4. The CDR3 here is CASSPPQGAYYEQYF. CDR3 nucleotide sequence: TGTGCCAGCTCACCACCTCAGGGGGCGTACTACGAGCAGTACTTC. Using reference TRBV18 and TRBJ2-7 for the parts outside the CDR3, the full variable domain is NAGVMQNPRHLVRRRGQEARLRCSPMKGHSHVYWYRQLPEEGLKFMVYLQKENIIDESGMPKERFSAEFPKEGPSILRIQQVVRGDSAAYFCASSPPQGAYYEQYFGPGTRLTVT.

The chain is built from TRBV14 and TRBJ1-1; no definite D call. V was cut by 3 bases and J by 4 bases, with 12 bases left in between. The length of the CDR3 is 14 residues. Germline loops: CDR1 SGHDN, CDR2 FVKESK. DNA for the CDR3: TGTGCCAGCAGCCAGGGATGGGAGCGCACTGAAGCTTTCTTT. It yields the protein CASSQGWERTEAFF. Full variable domain (missing parts from reference TRBV14 and TRBJ1-1): EAGVTQFPSHSVIEKGQTVTLRCDPISGHDNLYWYRRVMGKEIKFLLHFVKESKQDESGMPNNRFLAERTGGTYSTLKVQPAELEDSGVYFCASSQGWERTEAFFGQGTRLTVV.

The J gene is TRBJ1-3, the V gene TRBV5-4, with 7 positions matching TRBD1. V shed 5 bases and J 4 bases; nucleotides not matched to a gene: 6. The CDR3 has 14 residues. CDR1 is SGHNT, CDR2 YYREEE, per germline (reference sequence). This chain's CDR3 is CASSFTGAGNTIYF. In nucleotides, the CDR3 is TGTGCCAGCAGTTTCACAGGGGCCGGAAACACCATATATTTT.

The chain has TRBV29-1 and TRBJ1-2, with no clear D. Germline lookup yields CDR1 SQVTM and CDR2 ANQGSEA. V lost 3 bases to trimming and J lost 7 bases, with 9 bases between them. The CDR3 is made up of 11 amino acids. CDR3: CSVDNTGGYTF. The CDR3 DNA sequence: TGCAGCGTTGATAATACGGGTGGCTACACCTTC.

The V gene is TRBV5-4, the J gene TRBJ1-1, with D perhaps TRBD1 (6 bases). This CDR3 has 14 residues. V was shortened by 6 bases and J by 11 bases, with 23 bases between the two germline ends. Germline V gene lookup returns CDR1 SGHNT and CDR2 YYREEE (reference sequence). The CDR3 sequence is CASTLRSGGAEAFF. The DNA for the CDR3 is TGTGCCAGCACCCTAAGGTCCGGGGGCGCGGAGGCTTTCTTT. Looking up the rest from reference TRBV5-4 and TRBJ1-1 gives the full variable domain: ETGVTQSPTHLIKTRGQQVTLRCSSQSGHNTVSWYQQALGQGPQFIFQYYREEENGRGNFPPRFSGLQFPNYSSELNVNALELDDSALYLCASTLRSGGAEAFFGQGTRLTVV.

The chain joins TRBV28 to TRBJ2-1; 11 bases align to TRBD2. Unmatched junction bases numbered 8, after V lost 4 bases and J lost 9 bases. Germline V gene data show CDR1 as MDHEN and CDR2 as SYDVKM. There are 15 residues in the CDR3. In DNA form, the CDR3 reads TGTGCCAGCAGTTCCTTTAGCGGGGGGGCAGGTGAGCAGTTCTTC. It specifies CASSSFSGGAGEQFF. Using reference TRBV28 and TRBJ2-1 for the parts outside the CDR3, the full variable domain is DVKVTQSSRYLVKRTGEKVFLECVQDMDHENMFWYRQDPGLGLRLIYFSYDVKMKEKGDIPEGYSVSREKKERFSLILESASTNQTSMYLCASSSFSGGAGEQFFGPGTRLTVL.

CDR3 in DNA: TGTGCCAGCAGCTTATTACCGGGAACTGAAGCTTTCTTT. It translates to CASSLLPGTEAFF. The rearrangement joins TRBV11-1 to TRBJ1-1; D call uncertain. Germline assignment: CDR1 SGHAT and CDR2 FQDESV (reference sequence). The CDR3 covers 13 residues. The germline V and J ends were trimmed by 2 bases and 5 bases, with 9 bases remaining between them.

The chain combines TRBV19 with TRBJ2-1; unclear D gene. Germline V gives CDR1 LNHDA, CDR2 SQIVND (reference sequence). This CDR3 contains 15 residues. V was shortened by 0 bases and J by 4 bases, with 10 bases between the two germline ends. The CDR3 here is CASSIDGVAYNEQFF. CDR3 sequence (DNA): TGTGCCAGTAGTATAGATGGTGTCGCATACAATGAGCAGTTCTTC.

The gene calls are TRBV5-4 and TRBJ2-5; 8 bases line up with TRBD2. Germline CDR1 is SGHNT and CDR2 is YYREEE (reference sequence). V lost 2 bases, J lost 5 bases, and 5 bases stayed unmatched. The CDR3 loop spans 14 amino acids. The CDR3, as DNA: TGTGCCAGCAGCTTCGGGGGGGCCGGGGAGACCCAGTACTTC. Protein product: CASSFGGAGETQYF.